This T cell receptor (beta chain) was found in a study of T cell responses to AZD1222 COVID-19 vaccine. Germline V gene data show CDR1 as SGHTA and CDR2 as FQGNSA. V gave up 2 bases and J gave up 2 bases, with 14 bases separating them. The length of the CDR3 is 16 residues. The protocol was immunoSEQ multiplex PCR, while the TCRdb copy is restricted to in-frame clones and leaves out a portion. Of approximately 110,000 clones listed, around 90% are singletons. The sequence derives from an adult in good health. The V gene is TRBV7-2, the J gene TRBJ2-3; D is undetermined. This specimen was peripheral blood, taken on day 0 of AZD1222 vaccination. The CDR3 coding sequence is TGTGCCAGCAGCTTAATCGGCCTCCCCCCCACAGATACGCAGTATTTT. This codes for CASSLIGLPPTDTQYF.